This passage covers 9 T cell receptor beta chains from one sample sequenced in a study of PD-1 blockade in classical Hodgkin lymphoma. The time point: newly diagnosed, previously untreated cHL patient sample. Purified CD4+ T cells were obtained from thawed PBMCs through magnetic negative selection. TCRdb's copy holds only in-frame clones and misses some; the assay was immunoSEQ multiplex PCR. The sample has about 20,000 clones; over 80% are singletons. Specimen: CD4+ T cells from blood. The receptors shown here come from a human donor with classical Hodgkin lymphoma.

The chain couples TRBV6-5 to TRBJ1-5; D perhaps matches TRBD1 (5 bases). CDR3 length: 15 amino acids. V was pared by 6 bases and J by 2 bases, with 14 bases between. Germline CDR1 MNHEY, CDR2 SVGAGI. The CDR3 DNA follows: TGTGCCAGCAGCCCCAGGGTTAGTGGCAATCAGCCCCAGCATTTT. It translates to CASSPRVSGNQPQHF.

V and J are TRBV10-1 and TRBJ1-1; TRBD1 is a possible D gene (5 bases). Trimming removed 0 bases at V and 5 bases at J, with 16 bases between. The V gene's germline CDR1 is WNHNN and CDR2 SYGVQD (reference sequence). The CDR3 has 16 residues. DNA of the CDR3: TGCGCCAGCAGTGAGTCGAAAGGGCACAAGGGGACTGAAGCTTTCTTT. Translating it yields CASSESKGHKGTEAFF.

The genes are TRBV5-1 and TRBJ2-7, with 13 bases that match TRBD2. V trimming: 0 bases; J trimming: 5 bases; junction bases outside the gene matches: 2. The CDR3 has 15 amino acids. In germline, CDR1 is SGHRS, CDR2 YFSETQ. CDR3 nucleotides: TGCGCCAGCAGCTTGGGACTAGCGGGAGGCGACGAGCAGTACTTC. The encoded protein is CASSLGLAGGDEQYF.

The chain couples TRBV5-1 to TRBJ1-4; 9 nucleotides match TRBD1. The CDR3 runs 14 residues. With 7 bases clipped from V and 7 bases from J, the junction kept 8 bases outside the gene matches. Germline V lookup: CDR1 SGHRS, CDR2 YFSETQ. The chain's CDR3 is CASGHRDRAEKLFF. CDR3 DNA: TGCGCCAGCGGGCACCGGGACAGGGCTGAAAAACTGTTTTTT.

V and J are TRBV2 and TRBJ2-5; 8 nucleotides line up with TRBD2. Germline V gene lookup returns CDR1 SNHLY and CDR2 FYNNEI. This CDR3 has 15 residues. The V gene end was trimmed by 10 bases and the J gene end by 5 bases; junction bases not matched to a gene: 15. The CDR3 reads CATTPMGLVSETQYF. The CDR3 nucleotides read TGTGCCACCACCCCCATGGGACTAGTGAGTGAGACCCAGTACTTC.

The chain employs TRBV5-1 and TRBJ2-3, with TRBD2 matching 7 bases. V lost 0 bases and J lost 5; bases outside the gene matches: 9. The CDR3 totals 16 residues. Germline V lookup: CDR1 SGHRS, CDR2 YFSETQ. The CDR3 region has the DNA TGCGCCAGCAGCTTGGTGGGCGGGAGTATGGGAGATACGCAGTATTTT. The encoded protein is CASSLVGGSMGDTQYF.

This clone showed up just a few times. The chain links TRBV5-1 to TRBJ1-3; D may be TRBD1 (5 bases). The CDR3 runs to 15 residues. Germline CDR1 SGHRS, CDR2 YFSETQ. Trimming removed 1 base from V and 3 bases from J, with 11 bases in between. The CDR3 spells CASSLQGLGGNTIYF. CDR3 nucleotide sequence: TGCGCCAGCAGCTTGCAGGGTTTGGGTGGAAACACCATATATTTT.

Here the CDR3 reads CATSRTGTGGGETQYF. Written as DNA, the CDR3 is TGTGCCACCAGTAGAACCGGGACTGGGGGCGGAGAGACCCAGTACTTC. The genes are TRBV15 and TRBJ2-5; D possibly uses TRBD1 or TRBD2 (6 bases each). From germline, CDR1 is LNHNV and CDR2 YYDKDF (reference sequence). With 6 bases removed from V and 4 bases from J, the gap between germline ends came to 21 bases. The CDR3 runs to 16 residues.

The CDR3 coding sequence is TGTGCCAGCAGCCAAGACGCAAACTTAAACTATGGCTACACCTTC. As protein: CASSQDANLNYGYTF. The V gene is TRBV4-2, the J gene TRBJ1-2; D is uncertain. The CDR3 has 15 amino acids. Trimming stripped 0 bases from V and 2 bases from J, with 10 bases between. Germline V gene lookup returns CDR1 LGHNA and CDR2 YNFKEQ.